This T cell receptor (beta chain) was profiled in a study of blood T cell repertoires in COVID-19 (dated by TCRdb to between 2020 and 2021). About the study as a whole: Collaborator samples came from the United States, Italy and Spain and covered acute and convalescent phases of COVID-19. The material from the prospective study consisted of cDNA or gDNA derived from T cells, B-cell-depleted T cells, or PBMCs. Where HLA class I and class II types were available, the types were taken from metadata supplied by the sample provider, not from assay-based typing. Nearly every sample came with metadata listing a de-identified subject ID, COVID-19 status, age in years and sex. A freely available public database, intended as a resource for researchers studying the immune response to SARS-CoV-2, is where the repertoires were released. Subjects who had been exposed to COVID-19, were actively infected with it, or had recovered from it provided the deeply sampled blood TCRbeta repertoires that made up the dataset. Samples came from the ongoing ImmuneRACE study (first 160 participants) plus 1,254 subjects from 6 global collaborators.

Whole blood was collected in K2EDTA tubes by collaborating institutions according to the institutions' own protocols. For TCRbeta analysis, collaborators shipped samples as frozen whole blood, isolated PBMCs, or DNA extracted from either of those sample types. Broader findings and caveats from the paper: The quantity of clinical and demographic metadata differed by source and by participant and was supplied without curation.

Taken from the germline V gene (reference sequence), the CDR1 and CDR2 loops are MNHEY and SMNVEV. The cysteine opens and the phenylalanine closes a CDR3 of 12 amino acids. The sequence is cut down to CDR3 DNA, 36 bases in frame from base 1. V is shortened by 5 bases, J by 7 bases, and the region joining them spans 11 bases. TCRbeta CDR3 regions were amplified from genomic DNA using the immunoSEQ Assay, a bias-controlled multiplex PCR. The source study handled its data this way. Nucleated cell counts per sample were estimated from amplification of reference gene primers within the assay. To quantify the absolute abundance of each unique TCRbeta CDR3 rearrangement, sequence reads were collapsed and filtered. Productive Simpson clonality was computed per sample as the square root of Simpson's diversity index over productive rearrangements. The immuneACCESS repertoire file appears here via TCRdb, limited to in-frame rearrangements. These files lack a portion of the clones; in checked studies, under half of the deficit traces to unresolved V genes, and the cause of the others is not known. The V and J calls and the clone size are those of that table, but D and trimming were determined from the DNA. This sample holds roughly 200,000 clones; roughly 88% were observed only once. The ten largest account for roughly an eighth of the sample.

This clone was observed once. Its cognate antigen has yet to be identified. Base qualities are not provided; no much larger clone lies one nucleotide away. The clonotype originates from a human donor in a cohort sampled during active COVID-19. Material: peripheral blood. This chain is built from TRBV27 and TRBJ1-2; there is no confident call for the D gene. CDR3 sequence: CASSLSGRGYTF. The DNA sequence follows: TGTGCCAGCAGTCTTTCTGGGCGTGGCTACACCTTC.